This T cell receptor (beta chain) was found in a study of CD8 T cells in Susac syndrome. It was with random hexamers that roughly 0.45 to 1 ug RNA was reverse transcribed. MiXCR, applied by TCRdb to the immunoSEQ multiplex PCR reads, yields one record per CDR3 protein. The table records more than 100,000 distinct CDR3 sequences, 96% of them present only once. J gave up 0 bases and V 4 bases, and 2 bases lay outside the gene matches. Germline lookup yields CDR1 DFQATT and CDR2 SNEGSKA (reference sequence). The CDR3 totals 13 residues. The receptor was isolated from a human donor with Susac syndrome. Sample: CD4+ T cells from PBMCs. The chain combines TRBV20-1 with TRBJ1-1; 7 bases line up with TRBD1. CDR3 in amino acids: CSATTGVNTEAFF. The CDR3 DNA is TGCAGTGCTACTACAGGGGTGAACACTGAAGCTTTCTTT.